The 29 T cell receptor beta chains below come from one sample, sequenced in a study of T cells in Graves' hyperthyroidism and ophthalmopathy. RNA transcripts provided the source from which TCR beta CDR3 regions were amplified. The primer set for the first-round RT-PCR of the TCR CDR3 was HTBI. TCRdb redid the calling of the multiplex PCR reads with MiXCR, one entry per CDR3 protein. The table records about 640,000 distinct CDR3 sequences, 13% to 15% of them present only once. The sample was blood. Every receptor here comes from a woman aged 45-59 years with Graves' ophthalmopathy.

At least ten counts were recorded for this clonotype. The rearrangement links TRBV5-6 to TRBJ2-1; TRBD2 might be the D (5 bases). Germline V lookup: CDR1 SGHDT, CDR2 YYEEEE. Deletions cut 9 bases from V and 0 bases from J, with 10 bases between. This CDR3 has 13 amino acids. The CDR3, as DNA: TGTGCCATGCAGCGGTACTCCTACAATGAGCAGTTCTTC. Its protein product is CAMQRYSYNEQFF.

This clonotype appeared a few times. V and J are TRBV24-1 and TRBJ2-7; D is ambiguous. Per the germline V gene, CDR1 is KGHDR and CDR2 is SFDVKD. The CDR3 length is 14 residues. V dropped 0 bases and J dropped 5 bases, with 10 bases sitting between them. The CDR3 DNA is TGTGCCACCAGTGATTTGCCGCCCAGTAACGAGCAGTACTTC. Translating gives CATSDLPPSNEQYF.

This clonotype was detected only a few times. The rearrangement links TRBV6-2 or TRBV6-3 to TRBJ2-1; 12 bases are a match to TRBD1. The CDR3 runs to 17 residues. Trimming at V came to 2 bases and at J to 8 bases, leaving 10 bases not matched to a gene. The germline CDR1 and CDR2 sequences are MNHEY and SVGEGT. The CDR3 region is CASSYPGTGGLWDEQFF. As DNA, the CDR3 is TGTGCCAGCAGTTACCCGGGGACAGGGGGCCTTTGGGATGAGCAGTTCTTC.

This clonotype was recorded at least ten times. V is TRBV11-3 and J is TRBJ2-3; D call uncertain. The CDR3 sequence is 14 residues long. CDR1 SGHNT and CDR2 YENEEA come from the germline V gene. V was cut by 4 bases and J by 4 bases, with 12 bases left in between. The CDR3, as DNA: TGTGCCAGCAGCTCCAAGGGATTCCCAGATACGCAGTATTTT. It is translated as CASSSKGFPDTQYF.

This clonotype was picked up many times. Here the CDR3 reads CSVRRGSTDTQYF. The CDR3 nucleotides read TGCAGCGTTCGGCGGGGGAGCACAGATACGCAGTATTTT. This chain connects TRBV29-1 to TRBJ2-3; TRBD2 aligns across 7 bases. Germline V gene lookup returns CDR1 SQVTM and CDR2 ANQGSEA. Germline trimming cut 5 bases from V and 0 bases from J; bases unmatched to any gene: 2. The CDR3 sequence is 13 residues long.

This clonotype was found many times. V and J are TRBV27 and TRBJ1-5; no firm D call. Trimming cost V 3 bases and J 1 base, with 16 bases left between them. Germline CDR1 is MNHEY and CDR2 is SMNVEV (reference sequence). The CDR3 totals 17 residues. CDR3 bases: TGTGCCAGCAGTTTTCGGACCGAAATGGGGAGCAATCAGCCCCAGCATTTT. Protein: CASSFRTEMGSNQPQHF.

There are many counts of this clonotype. The chain recombines TRBV28 with TRBJ1-4; no reliable D call. The ends were cut back, 4 bases at V and 8 bases at J, with 20 bases in the middle. Germline V gene sequence: CDR1 MDHEN, CDR2 SYDVKM. This CDR3 contains 16 residues. CDR3 loop: CASSSGPKVGYEKLFF. CDR3 DNA sequence: TGTGCCAGCAGTTCCGGACCCAAAGTGGGTTACGAAAAACTGTTTTTT. Complete variable domain (other parts from reference TRBV28 and TRBJ1-4): DVKVTQSSRYLVKRTGEKVFLECVQDMDHENMFWYRQDPGLGLRLIYFSYDVKMKEKGDIPEGYSVSREKKERFSLILESASTNQTSMYLCASSSGPKVGYEKLFFGSGTQLSVL.

This clonotype has a count of ten or more. The genes are TRBV28 and TRBJ2-7; TRBD2 matches 10 bases. Trimming cost V 4 bases and J 7 bases; bases outside gene matches: 13. The CDR3 length is 16 residues. Germline values: CDR1 MDHEN, CDR2 SYDVKM. CDR3 residues: CASSSAGTSDYREQYF. As DNA, the CDR3 is TGTGCCAGCAGTTCCGCCGGGACTAGCGACTATAGGGAGCAGTACTTC.

This clonotype was detected ten times or more. The chain links TRBV7-2 to TRBJ2-7, with D unclear. Trimming pared 5 bases from V and 3 bases from J, leaving 11 bases between. CDR1 is SGHTA and CDR2 is FQGNSA in the germline V gene. The length of the CDR3 is 13 residues. The CDR3 nucleotides are TGTGCCAGCAGCGAAGGACGGAGCTACGAGCAGTACTTC. Encoded protein: CASSEGRSYEQYF. The full variable domain, its missing parts supplied by reference TRBV7-2 and TRBJ2-7, is GAGVSQSPSNKVTEKGKDVELRCDPISGHTALYWYRQSLGQGLEFLIYFQGNSAPDKSGLPSDRFSAERTGGSVSTLTIQRTQQEDSAVYLCASSEGRSYEQYFGPGTRLTVT.

At least ten counts were recorded for this clonotype. The rearrangement links TRBV28 to TRBJ1-1; the D is unclear. Germline CDR1 reads MDHEN; CDR2 reads SYDVKM. There are 16 residues in the CDR3. Trimming pared 6 bases from V and 0 bases from J, leaving 17 bases between. CDR3 sequence reads: CASSPPWQDLNTEAFF. CDR3 DNA: TGTGCCAGCAGCCCCCCCTGGCAGGATCTGAACACTGAAGCTTTCTTT.

This clonotype was seen at least ten times. This chain links TRBV7-6 with TRBJ1-1, with a weak D call TRBD1 (5 bases). Germline V gene sequence: CDR1 SGHVS, CDR2 FNYEAQ. V was cut by 5 bases and J by 5 bases, with 12 bases left in between. The CDR3 runs to 13 residues. CDR3 nucleotides: TGTGCCAGCAGCATGGTGGGGGAAACTGAAGCTTTCTTT. Residues: CASSMVGETEAFF.

This clonotype was recorded many times. This chain connects TRBV6-2 or TRBV6-3 to TRBJ2-5; D tentatively reads TRBD1 or TRBD2 (5 bases each). CDR1 and CDR2 (germline): MNHEY, SVGEGT. The CDR3 totals 13 residues. The ends were cut back, 8 bases at V and 1 base at J, with 11 bases in the middle. The CDR3 sequence: CASEGTVQETQYF. The CDR3 nucleotides are TGTGCCAGCGAGGGGACCGTCCAAGAGACCCAGTACTTC.

At least ten counts were recorded for this clonotype. The rearrangement uses TRBV2 and TRBJ2-7; 11 bases map to TRBD2. The CDR3 is 18 residues long. Germline V lookup: CDR1 SNHLY, CDR2 FYNNEI. V was clipped by 10 bases and J by 2 bases; unmatched bases: 19. Written as DNA, the CDR3 is TGTGCCATCCTAGCCGGGACTAGCGGAGAGGAGTCCCCCTACGAGCAGTACTTC. Translation: CAILAGTSGEESPYEQYF.

About this clonotype itself: Sequence at one end of the junction differs from germline and may be a read error. The chain carries TRBV27 and TRBJ2-2, with 7 bases identical to TRBD1. This CDR3 region has 16 residues. Germline V CDR1 and CDR2: MNHEY, SMNVEV (reference sequence). CDR3 loop: CASSLVTGPYTGKLFF. In nucleotides, the CDR3 is TGTGCCAGCAGTTTGGTGACAGGGCCATACACCGGGAAGCTGTTTTTT.

This chain uses TRBV20-1 with TRBJ2-1, with D perhaps TRBD1 (5 bases). The CDR3 totals 14 residues. Germline CDR1 and CDR2: DFQATT and SNEGSKA (reference sequence). The ends were cut back, 4 bases at V and 7 bases at J, with 17 bases in the middle. CDR3 in amino acids: CSATQGAGLNEQFF. Written as DNA, the CDR3 is TGCAGTGCTACCCAAGGGGCAGGGCTTAATGAGCAGTTCTTC.

This clonotype came up many times. V gene TRBV7-2 combines with J gene TRBJ2-7; 9 bases match TRBD2. The CDR3 is 15 residues long. The germline V gene encodes CDR1 SGHTA and CDR2 FQGNSA. V shed 4 bases and J 5 bases; nucleotides not matched to a gene: 9. The CDR3 DNA is TGTGCCAGCAGCTCCTCGGGACTAGCCCCTCACGAGCAGTACTTC. This gives the protein CASSSSGLAPHEQYF.

This clonotype was counted ten times or more. This chain links TRBV2 with TRBJ1-1, with D perhaps TRBD1 (5 bases). CDR1 and CDR2 (germline): SNHLY, FYNNEI. The CDR3 contains 13 residues. Deletions cut 6 bases from V and 3 bases from J, with 11 bases between. In DNA form, the CDR3 reads TGTGCCAGCAGGGCGGACATCCACACTGAAGCTTTCTTT. Translation: CASRADIHTEAFF.

This clonotype has a count of ten or more. V and J are TRBV11-2 and TRBJ1-1, with D uncertain. This CDR3 spans 14 amino acids. Germline V gene lookup returns CDR1 SGHAT and CDR2 FQNNGV. V lost 3 bases and J lost 0, with 8 bases in between. The CDR3 loop reads CASSLVLMNTEAFF. Written as DNA, the CDR3 is TGTGCCAGCAGCTTGGTACTCATGAACACTGAAGCTTTCTTT.

This clonotype was found a few times. The rearrangement uses TRBV28 and TRBJ2-1; D is ambiguous. The V gene lost 4 bases and the J gene lost 9 bases, with 13 bases spanning the gap. The CDR3 is 13 amino acids. Per the germline V gene, CDR1 is MDHEN and CDR2 is SYDVKM. In DNA form, the CDR3 reads TGTGCCAGCAGTTCCAGACGGCCTGGTGAGCAGTTCTTC. It yields the protein CASSSRRPGEQFF.

The chain is built from TRBV7-9 and TRBJ2-5; D might be TRBD1 (6 bases). Trimming shortened V by 10 bases and J by 2 bases, and 14 bases separated the two germline ends. Germline values: CDR1 SEHNR, CDR2 FQNEAQ (reference sequence). The CDR3 consists of 13 residues. The CDR3 reads CATGRTEQETQYF. The CDR3 nucleotides read TGTGCCACCGGTCGGACAGAACAAGAGACCCAGTACTTC. Full variable domain (remainder filled in from reference TRBV7-9 and TRBJ2-5): DTGVSQNPRHKITKRGQNVTFRCDPISEHNRLYWYRQTLGQGPEFLTYFQNEAQLEKSRLLSDRFSAERPKGSFSTLEIQRTEQGDSAMYLCATGRTEQETQYFGPGTRLLVL.

The V call is TRBV12-3 or TRBV12-4, the J call TRBJ1-1, with TRBD1 matching over 9 bases. This CDR3 region has 15 residues. V shed 6 bases and J 3 bases; nucleotides not matched to a gene: 8. The CDR3 spells CASSFGQGWDTEAFF. The DNA for the CDR3 is TGTGCCAGCAGCTTTGGACAGGGGTGGGACACTGAAGCTTTCTTT.

In this sample, this clonotype turned up many times. The chain recombines TRBV29-1 with TRBJ2-1; the D call may be TRBD1 or TRBD2 (5 bases each). Germline-derived CDR1 and CDR2 are SQVTM and ANQGSEA. The CDR3 runs 13 residues. V was shortened by 8 bases and J by 0 bases, with 11 bases between the two germline ends. The CDR3, as DNA: TGCAGCCAGCTTGGGGGCTCCTACAATGAGCAGTTCTTC. Its protein product is CSQLGGSYNEQFF.

This chain connects TRBV5-1 to TRBJ2-2, with a possible D match to TRBD2 (6 bases). The V end was cut by 0 bases, the J end by 6 bases, with 12 bases between. The CDR3 has 15 residues. The germline V gene has CDR1 SGHRS and CDR2 YFSETQ. CDR3 DNA: TGCGCCAGCAGCTTGGCGGGAGATCTTTCCGGGGAGCTGTTTTTT. Protein: CASSLAGDLSGELFF.

The chain joins TRBV27 to TRBJ2-1, with D possibly TRBD1 on 6 matching bases. Germline-derived CDR1 and CDR2 are MNHEY and SMNVEV (reference sequence). The V end was cut by 7 bases, the J end by 8 bases, with 27 bases between. The CDR3 consists of 17 residues. CDR3 loop: CASNENRDKTHRDEQFF. CDR3 coding DNA: TGTGCCAGCAACGAAAACCGGGACAAAACTCATCGGGATGAGCAGTTCTTC.

The chain joins TRBV9 to TRBJ2-5; TRBD2 matches at 8 bases. J was trimmed by 11 bases and V by 3 bases; bases with no gene match: 12. Germline CDR1 reads SGDLS; CDR2 reads YYNGEE. CDR3 size: 14 residues. CDR3 bases: TGTGCCAGCAGCGCAACCGGGACTAGTGGCTCTCAGTACTTC. It is translated as CASSATGTSGSQYF. Full variable domain (remainder filled in from reference TRBV9 and TRBJ2-5): DSGVTQTPKHLITATGQRVTLRCSPRSGDLSVYWYQQSLDQGLQFLIQYYNGEERAKGNILERFSAQQFPDLHSELNLSSLELGDSALYFCASSATGTSGSQYFGPGTRLLVL.

This clonotype showed up just a few times. A read error may explain this, as a much larger clone is one base away. The chain combines TRBV7-2 with TRBJ2-1; D ambiguous. The length of the CDR3 is 15 residues. Germline lookup yields CDR1 SGHTA and CDR2 FQGNSA. CDR3 protein: CASSLAMSVYNEQLF. CDR3 coding DNA: TGTGCCAGCAGCTTAGCGATGTCAGTCTACAATGAGCAGCTCTTC.

This clonotype was detected only a few times. The V gene is TRBV6-5, the J gene TRBJ2-7; no clear D. The germline V and J ends were trimmed by 2 bases and 3 bases, with 8 bases remaining between them. Looked up from germline, CDR1 is MNHEY and CDR2 is SVGAGI. There are 13 residues in the CDR3. The CDR3 coding sequence is TGTGCCAGCAGTTACAACAGAAACTACGAGCAGTACTTC. It translates to CASSYNRNYEQYF.

V gene TRBV9 combines with J gene TRBJ2-5; tentative D call: TRBD2 (6 bases). Germline CDR1 SGDLS, CDR2 YYNGEE. The V and J ends lost 0 bases and 5 bases respectively, with 11 bases between them. The length of the CDR3 is 14 residues. CDR3 protein: CASSVGLGRETQYF. In nucleotides, the CDR3 is TGTGCCAGCAGCGTAGGACTAGGTCGGGAGACCCAGTACTTC. The full variable domain, in which reference TRBV9 and TRBJ2-5 provide the parts outside the CDR3, is DSGVTQTPKHLITATGQRVTLRCSPRSGDLSVYWYQQSLDQGLQFLIQYYNGEERAKGNILERFSAQQFPDLHSELNLSSLELGDSALYFCASSVGLGRETQYFGPGTRLLVL.

This clonotype was observed a few times. J is TRBJ2-7 and V is TRBV19, with 9 bases identical to TRBD1. The CDR3 is 17 amino acids. CDR1 is LNHDA, CDR2 SQIVND, per germline (reference sequence). The J segment lost 3 bases and the V segment lost 4 bases, leaving 13 bases of the junction unmatched. Here the CDR3 reads CASSNPNGQGTDYEQYF. As DNA, the CDR3 is TGTGCCAGTAGTAACCCCAATGGACAGGGGACGGACTACGAGCAGTACTTC.